This is a list of T cell receptor beta chains from one sample in a study of blood T cell repertoires in COVID-19. Method: immunoSEQ multiplex PCR; TCRdb's copy keeps in-frame clones and lacks some. The sample gives 150,000 to 200,000 clones, roughly 86% of which show up once; over 0.85% is in the top ten. The sequencing input was peripheral blood. Source of these receptors: a man between 18 and 29 years old with acute or convalescent COVID-19. Each CDR3 is given with its conserved first and last residue. D genes are given only for firm matches. A row's size may be missing; if present it is once, few, many or a size class.

J	size	length	V	D	DNA	CDR3
TRBJ2-1	NA	15	TRBV7-7	NA	TGTGCCAGCAGCTCGGGACTCGTCGCCTACAATGAGCAGTTCTTC	CASSSGLVAYNEQFF
TRBJ2-5	NA	14	TRBV28	TRBD2	TGTGCCAGCAGTTATGGACTAGAACGGGAGACCCAGTACTTC	CASSYGLERETQYF
TRBJ1-6	NA	13	TRBV27	NA	TGTGCCAGCAGGTGGACAGATAATTCACCCCTCCACTTT	CASRWTDNSPLHF
TRBJ1-1	NA	12	TRBV11-1	NA	TGTGCCAGCAGCTTAGGCAGGGATCAAGCTTTCTTT	CASSLGRDQAFF
TRBJ2-7	NA	15	TRBV7-9	TRBD1	TGTGCCAGCAGCCCAACAGGGGATCTATCCTACGAGCAGTACTTC	CASSPTGDLSYEQYF
TRBJ1-3	NA	14	TRBV5-1	TRBD1	TGCGCCAGCAGCATTGGACAGGGTGGAAACACCATATATTTT	CASSIGQGGNTIYF
TRBJ1-1	NA	15	TRBV7-2	NA	TGTGCCAGCTTCCCCAGCCCAGGGATCCGAACTGAAGCTTTCTTT	CASFPSPGIRTEAFF
TRBJ2-4	NA	15	TRBV9	TRBD1	TGTGCCAGCAGCGTAGGTAGGGGGCTTGGAAACATTCAGTACTTC	CASSVGRGLGNIQYF
TRBJ2-6	NA	15	TRBV15	TRBD1	TGTGCCACCATGGACAGGATCTTTGGGGCCAACGTCCTGACTTTC	CATMDRIFGANVLTF
TRBJ1-2	NA	16	TRBV3-1/TRBV3-2	TRBD1	TGTGCCAGCAGCCATGGACCGGGACAGGGGTATCGTGGCTACACCTTC	CASSHGPGQGYRGYTF
TRBJ1-2	NA	14	TRBV29-1	TRBD1	TGCAGCGTTGAGTTCGACAGGGGTAGGAATGGCTACACCTTC	CSVEFDRGRNGYTF
TRBJ2-1	NA	16	TRBV5-1	TRBD2	TGCGCCAGCAGTCCGGGGCTAGCGGTAGCCTACAATGAGCAGTTCTTC	CASSPGLAVAYNEQFF
TRBJ1-4	NA	14	TRBV6-5	NA	TGTGCCAGCAGTTACAGGGGAACTAATGAAAAACTGTTTTTT	CASSYRGTNEKLFF
TRBJ1-4	NA	15	TRBV18	NA	TGTGCCAGCTCACCCATGGGTAGACAGGATGAAAAACTGTTTTTT	CASSPMGRQDEKLFF
TRBJ2-7	NA	15	TRBV14	TRBD1	TGTGCCAGCAGCCAAGGTCAACAGGGGGGCTACGAGCAGTACTTC	CASSQGQQGGYEQYF
TRBJ2-5	once	11	TRBV11-2	NA	TGTGCCAGCAGCCCCGCCGGGACCCAGTACTTC	CASSPAGTQYF
TRBJ1-1	NA	13	TRBV3-1/TRBV3-2	NA	TGTGCCAGCAGCGCCGGCAACCGCGGTGAAGCTTTCTTT	CASSAGNRGEAFF
TRBJ1-1	NA	11	TRBV30	TRBD1	TGTGCCTGGAGTCGCAGGGGGGAAGCTTTCTTT	CAWSRRGEAFF
TRBJ1-5	NA	14	TRBV7-9	NA	TGTGCCAGCACCGCGACAGATAGCAATCAGCCCCAGCATTTT	CASTATDSNQPQHF
TRBJ2-1	NA	15	TRBV9	TRBD2	TGTGCCAGCAGCACACTAGCGGGGGGGCCGCGTGAGCAGTTCTTC	CASSTLAGGPREQFF
TRBJ2-1	NA	16	TRBV11-3	TRBD2	TGTGCCAGCAGCTTGAAGCGGGGCCAGCCCTACAATGAGCAGTTCTTC	CASSLKRGQPYNEQFF
TRBJ1-3	once	14	TRBV18	TRBD1	TGTGCCAGCTCACCGGGACAGGGAGGAAACACCATATATTTT	CASSPGQGGNTIYF
TRBJ2-1	NA	15	TRBV30	TRBD2	TGTGCCTGGAGTTTCCTGACTAGCGGACACAATGAGCAGTTCTTC	CAWSFLTSGHNEQFF
TRBJ1-5	once	17	TRBV5-1	NA	TGCGCCAGCAGCTTGCCGGGACTTAGCAGGGCCAATCAGCCCCAGCATTTT	CASSLPGLSRANQPQHF
TRBJ1-1	NA	15	TRBV21-1	NA	TGTGCCAGCAGCAAAGTCCCCCAGGTGTACACTGAAGCTTTCTTT	CASSKVPQVYTEAFF
TRBJ1-1	NA	13	TRBV10-2	TRBD1	TGCGCCAGCAGGACAGGGGGGAACACTGAAGCTTTCTTT	CASRTGGNTEAFF